Presented here are 32 T cell receptor beta chains from one specimen sequenced in a study of control samples from healthy donors and cancer patients (dated by TCRdb to about 2020). Libraries were constructed by the immunoSEQ multiplex PCR assay. TCRdb retrieved this table from immuneACCESS and kept in-frame rearrangements only. Not all clones are present; in checked studies, unresolved V genes account for under half, and no reason is known for the remainder. Counted in this sample were roughly 130,000 clones; about 85% of them appeared once. The ten largest make up roughly 8.7% of the sample. Sequenced: blood. These receptors all stem from a young woman in good health.

The chain uses TRBV6-5 and TRBJ2-3, with TRBD2 as a possible D gene (5 bases). The CDR3 covers 12 residues. Germline values: CDR1 MNHEY, CDR2 SVGAGI. V was clipped by 8 bases and J by 1 base, with 7 bases between them. The CDR3 DNA reads TGTGCCAGCGGGCGGGGCACAGATACGCAGTATTTT. Amino acids: CASGRGTDTQYF.

V is TRBV28 and J is TRBJ1-5, with D unresolved. Germline V gene lookup returns CDR1 MDHEN and CDR2 SYDVKM. The CDR3 has 11 residues. V was clipped by 3 bases and J by 6 bases, with 3 bases between them. CDR3 protein: CASSFGQPQHF. The CDR3 nucleotides read TGTGCCAGCAGTTTTGGTCAGCCCCAGCATTTT.

The chain uses TRBV5-1 and TRBJ1-2; tentative D call: TRBD1 (6 bases). The germline CDR1 and CDR2 sequences are SGHRS and YFSETQ. The V end was cut by 7 bases, the J end by 7 bases, with 20 bases between. This CDR3 has 14 residues. The CDR3 bases are TGCGCCAGCTCTCGGGACACATTTCTTGGTGGCTACACCTTC. This translates into CASSRDTFLGGYTF.

Comments on this clone: The germline gene is not matched at one end of the junction; a read error may be the cause. This sequence joins TRBV7-7 and TRBJ2-1; tentatively, D is TRBD1 (5 bases). CDR1 is SSHAT and CDR2 is FNYEAQ in the germline V gene (reference sequence). The CDR3 consists of 13 residues. Here the CDR3 reads CASSLIVGDEQFF. The CDR3 DNA reads as TGTGCTAGCAGCTTAATCGTAGGGGATGAGCAGTTCTTC.

The rearrangement links TRBV30 to TRBJ2-7; D is tentatively TRBD1 or TRBD2 (6 bases each). The V end lost 5 bases, the J end lost 6 bases, and 14 bases lay between the germline ends. The CDR3 is 12 residues long. The germline V gene encodes CDR1 GTSNPN and CDR2 SVGIG (reference sequence). The CDR3: CAWRGPGGEQYF. For the CDR3, the DNA is TGTGCCTGGCGGGGGCCAGGAGGCGAGCAGTACTTC.

V gene TRBV5-1 combines with J gene TRBJ2-3, with D perhaps being TRBD1 or TRBD2 (6 bases each). CDR3 length: 20 amino acids. CDR1 and CDR2 from the germline V gene are SGHRS and YFSETQ. Deletions cut 4 bases from V and 1 base from J, with 28 bases between. CDR3: CASSGGVTRGERAGTDTQYF. CDR3 nucleotides: TGCGCCAGCAGCGGGGGCGTGACTCGCGGGGAAAGGGCCGGCACAGATACGCAGTATTTT.

V is TRBV12-3 or TRBV12-4 and J is TRBJ1-1, with 7 positions matching TRBD1. Trimming cost V 7 bases and J 4 bases; bases outside gene matches: 6. There are 13 residues in the CDR3. CDR3 sequence (DNA): TGTGCCAGCATCTGGACAGGCCTCACTGAAGCTTTCTTT. This translates into CASIWTGLTEAFF.

V usage is TRBV6-5 and J usage is TRBJ2-5; D may match TRBD1 or TRBD2 (5 bases each). Germline V gives CDR1 MNHEY, CDR2 SVGAGI. V gave up 2 bases and J gave up 2 bases, with 15 bases separating them. The CDR3 is 16 amino acids. The CDR3 nucleotides are TGTGCCAGCAGTTACGACTCAGGGACGAAACAAGAGACCCAGTACTTC. Encoded protein: CASSYDSGTKQETQYF.

The rearrangement uses TRBV28 and TRBJ1-2; 8 bases are a match to TRBD1. Germline CDR1 MDHEN, CDR2 SYDVKM. CDR3 length: 14 residues. The V and J ends lost 4 bases and 5 bases, in that order; junction bases with no gene match: 6. In DNA, the CDR3 is TGTGCCAGCAGTTGGGGGACAGGACGTTATGGCTACACCTTC. This codes for CASSWGTGRYGYTF.

The chain joins TRBV30 to TRBJ1-1; D possibly corresponds to TRBD1 (5 bases). The CDR3 loop spans 12 amino acids. With 5 bases removed from V and 0 bases from J, the gap between germline ends came to 7 bases. From germline, CDR1 is GTSNPN and CDR2 SVGIG (reference sequence). Written as DNA, the CDR3 is TGTGCCTGGGGGGGGGTGAACACTGAAGCTTTCTTT. Amino acid sequence: CAWGGVNTEAFF.

This chain uses TRBV28 with TRBJ2-7; D might be TRBD2 (6 bases). The CDR3 extends over 16 amino acids. Trimming took off 6 bases at V and 3 bases at J, with 21 bases between the two ends. The germline V gene encodes CDR1 MDHEN and CDR2 SYDVKM. In nucleotides, the CDR3 is TGTGCCAGCAGCCCCGCAAAGGAGGGTTTGGTCTACGAGCAGTACTTC. Its translation is CASSPAKEGLVYEQYF.

The chain uses TRBV19 and TRBJ2-7, with TRBD1 matching 10 bases. V dropped 9 bases and J dropped 3; count of bases not matched to a gene: 8. Germline CDR1 LNHDA, CDR2 SQIVND (reference sequence). The CDR3 has 14 residues. The CDR3 DNA sequence: TGTGCCAGCAGGGGACAGGGGAATTTCTACGAGCAGTACTTC. Encoded protein: CASRGQGNFYEQYF.

This clone was seen once. V gene TRBV11-2 combines with J gene TRBJ1-2; D perhaps matches TRBD1 (5 bases). The V gene's germline CDR1 is SGHAT and CDR2 FQNNGV. The CDR3 is 15 residues long. Trimming stripped 0 bases from V and 8 bases from J, with 16 bases between. This chain's CDR3 is CASSLEPSNRRGYTF. The CDR3 coding sequence is TGTGCCAGCAGCTTAGAACCCTCGAACAGGCGGGGCTACACCTTC.

The rearrangement joins TRBV28 to TRBJ1-4; D gene uncertain. Looked up from germline, CDR1 is MDHEN and CDR2 is SYDVKM. The CDR3 consists of 12 residues. V was trimmed by 3 bases and J by 8 bases, leaving 7 bases between them. CDR3 coding DNA: TGTGCCAGCAGTTTGGCGGACGAAAAACTGTTTTTT. As protein: CASSLADEKLFF. The full variable domain, completed using reference TRBV28 and TRBJ1-4, is DVKVTQSSRYLVKRTGEKVFLECVQDMDHENMFWYRQDPGLGLRLIYFSYDVKMKEKGDIPEGYSVSREKKERFSLILESASTNQTSMYLCASSLADEKLFFGSGTQLSVL.

This rearrangement joins TRBV5-4 to TRBJ2-7; a weak D match, TRBD2 (5 bases). Germline V gene lookup returns CDR1 SGHNT and CDR2 YYREEE (reference sequence). This CDR3 contains 13 residues. Trimming took off 4 bases at V and 0 bases at J, with 8 bases between the two ends. The CDR3 protein is CASSGGHSYEQYF. In nucleotides, the CDR3 is TGTGCCAGCAGCGGCGGGCACTCCTACGAGCAGTACTTC.

This rearrangement joins TRBV9 to TRBJ1-3; the D gene is possibly TRBD1 (6 bases). The CDR3 runs 13 residues. The ends were cut back, 4 bases at V and 6 bases at J, with 11 bases in the middle. Per the germline V gene, CDR1 is SGDLS and CDR2 is YYNGEE. The CDR3 sequence is CASSPTGLNTIYF. As DNA, the CDR3 is TGTGCCAGCAGCCCTACAGGGTTAAACACCATATATTTT.

This chain joins TRBV10-3 and TRBJ1-1, with 8 bases that match TRBD1. V was pared by 6 bases and J by 6 bases, with 9 bases of the junction left unmatched. There are 14 residues in the CDR3. Per the germline V gene, CDR1 is ENHRY and CDR2 is SYGVKD. The CDR3, as DNA: TGTGCCATCAGGGGACAGGCTTTAGGTTCTGAAGCTTTCTTT. Translating it yields CAIRGQALGSEAFF.

The chain recombines TRBV9 with TRBJ2-7, with 9 positions matching TRBD2. CDR1 SGDLS and CDR2 YYNGEE come from the germline V gene. The CDR3 covers 15 residues. Trimming took 0 bases from V and 6 from J; bases not matched to a gene: 7. The CDR3 region is CASSVDIAGAREQYF. The CDR3 DNA is TGTGCCAGCAGCGTAGACATAGCGGGAGCTCGCGAGCAGTACTTC.

The V gene is TRBV29-1, the J gene TRBJ2-7, with 9 bases matching TRBD1. CDR1 and CDR2 (germline): SQVTM, ANQGSEA. J lost 3 bases, V lost 3 bases, and 15 bases had no gene match. This CDR3 is 17 amino acids long. The CDR3: CSVDGVGRDRALYEQYF. Written as DNA, the CDR3 is TGCAGCGTTGACGGGGTGGGGCGGGACAGGGCCCTCTACGAGCAGTACTTC.

V and J are TRBV6-5 and TRBJ2-1; unclear D gene. CDR1 MNHEY and CDR2 SVGAGI come from the germline V gene. The CDR3 consists of 15 residues. Trimming removed 6 bases from V and 1 base from J, with 13 bases in between. The CDR3 reads CASSRQAYSYNEQFF. In DNA, the CDR3 is TGTGCCAGCAGCCGTCAGGCATATTCCTACAATGAGCAGTTCTTC.

On this clone itself: Different DNA sequences within this sample yield the same CDR3. The gene calls are TRBV6-5 and TRBJ1-5; a possible D gene is TRBD1 (6 bases). V was trimmed by 4 bases and J by 5 bases, leaving 9 bases between them. The CDR3 extends over 13 amino acids. Germline V gene lookup returns CDR1 MNHEY and CDR2 SVGAGI. The CDR3 sequence is CASSLAGDQPQHF. CDR3 nucleotide sequence: TGTGCCAGCAGTTTGGCAGGGGATCAGCCCCAGCATTTT.

The chain carries TRBV7-9 and TRBJ2-7, with 7 bases identical to TRBD2. V gave up 5 bases and J gave up 4 bases; unmatched junction bases: 8. The CDR3 runs to 14 residues. CDR1 and CDR2 (germline): SEHNR, FQNEAQ (reference sequence). CDR3 nucleotides: TGTGCCAGCAGCCCCCGGAGCGGGGTATACGAGCAGTACTTC. Translated: CASSPRSGVYEQYF.

A word on this clone: The junction shows a germline mismatch at one end, possibly a read error. V is TRBV28 and J is TRBJ2-7, with 10 bases aligning to TRBD2. The CDR3 totals 12 residues. CDR1 is MDHEN, CDR2 SYDVKM, per germline. Written as DNA, the CDR3 is TGTGCCAGCAGTGCCGTGGGACTAGCGTATCGCTTC. Translated, it gives CASSAVGLAYRF.

The chain recombines TRBV5-1 with TRBJ1-2, with TRBD1 as a possible D gene (5 bases). Trimming stripped 4 bases from V and 0 bases from J, with 13 bases between. Germline loops: CDR1 SGHRS, CDR2 YFSETQ. This CDR3 is 15 amino acids long. CDR3 sequence reads: CASSPEGLANYGYTF. DNA of the CDR3: TGCGCCAGCAGCCCAGAGGGGTTAGCTAACTATGGCTACACCTTC.

The chain carries TRBV4-1 and TRBJ2-3; no clear D gene. This CDR3 is built from 12 residues. The germline V gene encodes CDR1 MGHRA and CDR2 YSYEKL. V was clipped by 4 bases and J by 15 bases, with 17 bases between them. In nucleotides, the CDR3 is TGCGCCAGCAGCCCGGAGACATATAAGCTTTATTTT. This gives the protein CASSPETYKLYF.

V and J are TRBV6-5 and TRBJ1-6; D call uncertain. The CDR3 sequence is 15 residues long. Trimming removed 0 bases from V and 5 bases from J, with 8 bases in between. Germline-derived CDR1 and CDR2 are MNHEY and SVGAGI. CDR3 sequence: CASSYSTSDNSPLHF. In DNA, the CDR3 is TGTGCCAGCAGTTACTCGACGAGTGATAATTCACCCCTCCACTTT.

V gene TRBV7-2 combines with J gene TRBJ2-1, with D perhaps matching TRBD1 (6 bases). V was pared by 5 bases and J by 4 bases, with 15 bases between. Germline V CDR1 and CDR2: SGHTA, FQGNSA. The CDR3 sequence is 15 residues long. This chain's CDR3 is CASSPGDRGYNEQFF. CDR3 nucleotides: TGTGCCAGCAGCCCAGGGGACCGCGGGTACAATGAGCAGTTCTTC.

The V and J genes are TRBV5-6 and TRBJ1-4; D gene ambiguous. Trimming removed 4 bases from V and 4 bases from J, with 8 bases in between. The CDR3 runs to 13 residues. Germline values: CDR1 SGHDT, CDR2 YYEEEE. CDR3 sequence: CASSLGLNEKLFF. CDR3 DNA sequence: TGTGCCAGCAGCCTCGGCCTTAATGAAAAACTGTTTTTT.

The genes are TRBV29-1 and TRBJ2-1; D uncertain. CDR3 length equals 16 residues. V was cut by 3 bases and J by 0 bases, with 15 bases left in between. Germline V gene data show CDR1 as SQVTM and CDR2 as ANQGSEA. This CDR3 reads CSVDGGSELSYNEQFF. In DNA form, the CDR3 reads TGCAGCGTTGACGGCGGAAGCGAACTCTCCTACAATGAGCAGTTCTTC.

As concerns this clone: Other DNA sequences in the same sample also yield this CDR3. The V gene is TRBV28, the J gene TRBJ1-2; tentatively, D is TRBD1 (6 bases). The CDR3 spans 15 residues. Per the germline V gene, CDR1 is MDHEN and CDR2 is SYDVKM. V lost 3 bases, J lost 6 bases, and 17 bases lay in between. CDR3 sequence (DNA): TGTGCCAGCAGTTTTAACCCACCAGGGGAGAATGGCTACACCTTC. Translated, it gives CASSFNPPGENGYTF.

The chain combines TRBV28 with TRBJ1-4; maybe TRBD1 (5 bases). V was cut by 6 bases and J by 8 bases, with 19 bases left in between. The germline CDR1 and CDR2 sequences are MDHEN and SYDVKM. The CDR3 is 15 residues long. CDR3 in DNA: TGTGCCAGCAGAATGGTGGGACGGGCCCAAGAAAAACTGTTTTTT. Translated, it gives CASRMVGRAQEKLFF.

A note on this clone: Within the sample, other DNA sequences also encode this same CDR3. The genes are TRBV18 and TRBJ2-5; D is perhaps TRBD1 (5 bases). Germline CDR1 KGHSH, CDR2 LQKENI. The CDR3 consists of 14 residues. Trimming removed 1 base at V and 2 bases at J, with 8 bases between. CDR3 loop: CASSPLGQQETQYF. DNA of the CDR3: TGTGCCAGCTCACCACTGGGGCAGCAAGAGACCCAGTACTTC.